The 30 T cell receptor beta chains below all came from one sample that was sequenced in a study of shared clonotypes between healthy human individuals. Method: immunoSEQ multiplex PCR; TCRdb's copy keeps in-frame clones and lacks some. The sample includes about 610,000 clones, approximately 96% of them seen just once. Terminally differentiated effector memory CD45RA+ cells were excluded from the naive CD8 cells, which were CD45RO-negative and positively selected for CCR7. The sequenced sample was naive CD8+ T cells sorted from blood. The receptors shown here come from a woman younger than 45 in good health.

The rearrangement uses TRBV6-5 and TRBJ1-5; 7 nucleotides agree with TRBD1. The CDR3 totals 14 residues. CDR1 is MNHEY, CDR2 SVGAGI, per germline. Trimming cost V 2 bases and J 4 bases; bases outside gene matches: 2. CDR3 protein: CASSYRGLNQPQHF. The CDR3 region has the DNA TGTGCCAGCAGTTACAGGGGGCTAAATCAGCCCCAGCATTTT.

The chain uses TRBV7-8 and TRBJ2-2, with D unresolved. The CDR3 extends over 16 amino acids. V was pared by 7 bases and J by 3 bases, with 18 bases between. Germline values: CDR1 SGHVS, CDR2 FQNEAQ. CDR3 residues: CASTSGGRSYTGELFF. The CDR3 nucleotides are TGTGCCAGCACCTCAGGTGGCAGGTCATACACCGGGGAGCTGTTTTTT.

This chain connects TRBV6-5 to TRBJ2-7; D is uncertain. The CDR3 runs 13 residues. Looked up from germline, CDR1 is MNHEY and CDR2 is SVGAGI. Trimming took off 2 bases at V and 1 base at J, with 6 bases between the two ends. The CDR3 sequence is CASSYRESYEQYF. CDR3 DNA: TGTGCCAGCAGTTACCGAGAATCCTACGAGCAGTACTTC.

This clone was observed a single time. The V and J genes are TRBV4-1 and TRBJ2-7; 7 bases are shared with TRBD1. CDR1 and CDR2 from the germline V gene are MGHRA and YSYEKL. The CDR3 has 15 amino acids. V lost 1 base to trimming and J lost 3 bases; unmatched junction nucleotides: 6. In DNA, the CDR3 is TGCGCCAGCAGCCAAGGACAGGGAGCGAACTACGAGCAGTACTTC. Protein: CASSQGQGANYEQYF.

The rearrangement uses TRBV11-3 and TRBJ2-5, with a weak D call TRBD1 (6 bases). Germline V gene sequence: CDR1 SGHNT, CDR2 YENEEA. This CDR3 has 16 amino acids. With 5 bases removed from V and 0 bases from J, the gap between germline ends came to 16 bases. The CDR3 bases are TGTGCCAGCAGCCGACAGGACAGACCGTACCAAGAGACCCAGTACTTC. Amino acids: CASSRQDRPYQETQYF. Full variable domain (outside the CDR3, taken from reference TRBV11-3 and TRBJ2-5): EAGVVQSPRYKIIEKKQPVAFWCNPISGHNTLYWYLQNLGQGPELLIRYENEEAVDDSQLPKDRFSAERLKGVDSTLKIQPAELGDSAVYLCASSRQDRPYQETQYFGPGTRLLVL.

The gene calls are TRBV5-1 and TRBJ2-1; 8 bases fit TRBD2. J was trimmed by 3 bases and V by 4 bases; bases with no gene match: 6. CDR3 length equals 15 residues. Germline assignment: CDR1 SGHRS and CDR2 YFSETQ. The CDR3 is CASSALAGNYNEQFF. DNA of the CDR3: TGCGCCAGCAGCGCCCTAGCGGGTAACTACAATGAGCAGTTCTTC. The entire variable domain, with the rest obtained from reference TRBV5-1 and TRBJ2-1, is as follows: KAGVTQTPRYLIKTRGQQVTLSCSPISGHRSVSWYQQTPGQGLQFLFEYFSETQRNKGNFPGRFSGRQFSNSRSEMNVSTLELGDSALYLCASSALAGNYNEQFFGPGTRLTVL.

J is TRBJ1-2 and V is TRBV27; weak D call: TRBD1 (6 bases). V was pared by 3 bases and J by 7 bases, with 12 bases between. The CDR3 extends over 13 amino acids. The V gene's germline CDR1 is MNHEY and CDR2 SMNVEV (reference sequence). CDR3 region: CASSFTGYAGYTF. CDR3 sequence (DNA): TGTGCCAGCAGTTTCACAGGGTACGCTGGCTACACCTTC.

The chain carries TRBV11-2 and TRBJ2-7; D not certain. There are 12 residues in the CDR3. Looked up from germline, CDR1 is SGHAT and CDR2 is FQNNGV. Between the trimmed V and J ends, which lost 1 base and 7 bases, there was a span of 8 bases. The CDR3 DNA reads as TGTGCCAGCAGCTTAGCTAATAGGGAGCAGTACTTC. It translates to CASSLANREQYF.

The gene calls are TRBV27 and TRBJ2-2; D possibly corresponds to TRBD1 (5 bases). The CDR3 extends over 17 amino acids. V lost 3 bases, J lost 0 bases, and 14 bases lay in between. CDR1 is MNHEY and CDR2 is SMNVEV in the germline V gene (reference sequence). CDR3 bases: TGTGCCAGCAGTTTGGGGCCGACATTTCCGAACACCGGGGAGCTGTTTTTT. Translated, it gives CASSLGPTFPNTGELFF.

V is TRBV5-6 and J is TRBJ2-3; the match to TRBD2 covers 8 bases. V lost 0 bases and J lost 6; bases outside the gene matches: 9. CDR1 is SGHDT and CDR2 is YYEEEE in the germline V gene. The CDR3 extends over 16 amino acids. CDR3 protein: CASSLALAEARDTQYF. The CDR3 DNA reads TGTGCCAGCAGCTTGGCACTAGCGGAAGCACGGGATACGCAGTATTTT.

The V gene is TRBV5-4, the J gene TRBJ1-4, with no clear D. Germline lookup yields CDR1 SGHNT and CDR2 YYREEE (reference sequence). The length of the CDR3 is 11 residues. The V gene lost 0 bases and the J gene lost 10 bases, with 4 bases spanning the gap. In DNA, the CDR3 is TGTGCCAGCAGCTTGGACGGAAAACTGTTTTTT. Amino acid sequence: CASSLDGKLFF.

This clone was seen a single time. The V call is TRBV19, the J call TRBJ2-1; D is perhaps TRBD2 (6 bases). In germline, CDR1 is LNHDA, CDR2 SQIVND (reference sequence). Trimming took off 6 bases at V and 5 bases at J, with 17 bases between the two ends. The CDR3 contains 15 residues. CDR3 DNA sequence: TGTGCCAGTAGGGGTACCATAGCGGCAAACAATGAGCAGTTCTTC. Translating gives CASRGTIAANNEQFF.

V gene TRBV2 combines with J gene TRBJ1-2, with D possibly TRBD1 on 6 matching bases. This CDR3 is built from 17 residues. Trimming removed 3 bases at V and 4 bases at J, with 21 bases between. The germline CDR1 and CDR2 sequences are SNHLY and FYNNEI. Written as DNA, the CDR3 is TGTGCCAGCAGTGATGCGGCGGGCCCGGGGGCGAGCTATGGCTACACCTTC. Its translation is CASSDAAGPGASYGYTF.

The chain joins TRBV11-3 to TRBJ2-2, with D uncertain. The CDR3 runs 14 residues. In germline, CDR1 is SGHNT, CDR2 YENEEA. V dropped 5 bases and J dropped 0 bases, with 7 bases sitting between them. CDR3 amino acids: CASSTDSNTGELFF. Written as DNA, the CDR3 is TGTGCCAGCAGCACCGATTCGAACACCGGGGAGCTGTTTTTT.

The rearrangement links TRBV4-1 to TRBJ2-1; 8 bases are a match to TRBD2. The trim removed 4 bases at V and 4 bases at J, leaving 9 bases unmatched. Germline values: CDR1 MGHRA, CDR2 YSYEKL. The CDR3 is made up of 16 amino acids. Here the CDR3 DNA reads TGCGCCAGCAGCCCCTCATCCTTAGCGGGGTACAATGAGCAGTTCTTC. Amino acid sequence: CASSPSSLAGYNEQFF.

V gene TRBV5-1 combines with J gene TRBJ2-2; 7 bases align to TRBD2. V gave up 4 bases and J gave up 5 bases; unmatched junction bases: 5. This CDR3 is built from 14 residues. CDR1 and CDR2 from the germline V gene are SGHRS and YFSETQ. CDR3 sequence (DNA): TGCGCCAGCAGCGCGGGAGAGACTACCGGGGAGCTGTTTTTT. Residues: CASSAGETTGELFF.

This clone appeared a single time. The chain joins TRBV28 to TRBJ2-7; 9 bases agree with TRBD1. Per the germline V gene, CDR1 is MDHEN and CDR2 is SYDVKM. The junction had 12 bases not matched to a gene; V was cut back by 6 bases and J by 0 bases. This CDR3 contains 17 residues. For the CDR3, the DNA is TGTGCCAGCAGCTCCCTCAGGGACAGGGCGCTCTCCTACGAGCAGTACTTC. It specifies CASSSLRDRALSYEQYF.

This chain joins TRBV2 and TRBJ1-1, with 7 positions matching TRBD1. Germline V lookup: CDR1 SNHLY, CDR2 FYNNEI. This CDR3 contains 13 residues. The J segment lost 1 base and the V segment lost 5 bases, leaving 1 base of the junction unmatched. This chain's CDR3 is CASSRTGNTEAFF. DNA of the CDR3: TGTGCCAGCAGTCGGACAGGGAACACTGAAGCTTTCTTT.

The V call is TRBV19, the J call TRBJ2-3, with unresolved D. CDR3 length: 13 amino acids. The V end was cut by 4 bases, the J end by 6 bases, with 11 bases between. Germline assignment: CDR1 LNHDA and CDR2 SQIVND (reference sequence). Here the CDR3 DNA reads TGTGCCAGTAGTAATCGCCTAATGGATACGCAGTATTTT. Encoded protein: CASSNRLMDTQYF.

The chain is built from TRBV9 and TRBJ2-2; 7 nucleotides match TRBD2. J gave up 4 bases and V 0 bases, and 3 bases lay outside the gene matches. The CDR3 runs 15 residues. Germline V gene lookup returns CDR1 SGDLS and CDR2 YYNGEE. Written as DNA, the CDR3 is TGTGCCAGCAGCGTAGGGAGGGAGGGCACCGGGGAGCTGTTTTTT. Protein sequence: CASSVGREGTGELFF.

The rearrangement links TRBV28 to TRBJ1-2; unclear D gene. Per germline, CDR1 MDHEN and CDR2 SYDVKM. V shed 1 base and J shed 7 bases, with 10 bases lying between them. The length of the CDR3 is 13 residues. CDR3 region: CASSLYSTTGYTF. Written as DNA, the CDR3 is TGTGCCAGCAGTTTATACAGTACGACTGGCTACACCTTC.

This sequence joins TRBV4-1 and TRBJ1-1; D is uncertain. CDR3 length equals 12 residues. V was clipped by 4 bases and J by 4 bases, with 7 bases between them. Germline lookup yields CDR1 MGHRA and CDR2 YSYEKL. The CDR3 spells CASSPSGTEAFF. As DNA, the CDR3 is TGCGCCAGCAGCCCATCGGGCACTGAAGCTTTCTTT.

The rearrangement links TRBV28 to TRBJ2-7, with 13 bases identical to TRBD2. The V gene end was trimmed by 2 bases and the J gene end by 4 bases; junction bases not matched to a gene: 5. Germline assignment: CDR1 MDHEN and CDR2 SYDVKM. The length of the CDR3 is 16 residues. CDR3 region: CASSLRTSGRGYEQYF. The CDR3 bases are TGTGCCAGCAGTTTAAGGACTAGCGGGAGAGGGTACGAGCAGTACTTC.

The CDR3 DNA follows: TGTGCCAGCAGTGAAGTTCGGCACTCCTACGAGCAGTACTTC. Translation gives CASSEVRHSYEQYF. The chain carries TRBV6-1 and TRBJ2-5; no firm D call. The end of the DNA fits TRBJ2-7 better, so the J call may be wrong. Germline V lookup: CDR1 MNHNS, CDR2 SASEGT. This CDR3 is built from 14 residues.

The chain uses TRBV9 and TRBJ1-2; tentative D call: TRBD1 (6 bases). Between the trimmed V and J ends, which lost 1 base and 4 bases, there was a span of 17 bases. Germline V lookup: CDR1 SGDLS, CDR2 YYNGEE. The CDR3 totals 16 residues. The CDR3 reads CASSVHRTESVYGYTF. CDR3 DNA sequence: TGTGCCAGCAGCGTACACCGGACAGAATCTGTCTATGGCTACACCTTC.

The chain couples TRBV10-2 to TRBJ2-5; maybe TRBD2 (5 bases). The CDR3 consists of 13 residues. Germline CDR1 is WSHSY and CDR2 is SAAADI. V was shortened by 3 bases and J by 5 bases, with 10 bases between the two germline ends. In DNA form, the CDR3 reads TGCGCCAGCAGTGACTTGGAGGTGGAGACCCAGTACTTC. It translates to CASSDLEVETQYF.

V is TRBV30 and J is TRBJ2-5; no reliable D call. Trimming took off 2 bases at V and 0 bases at J, with 10 bases between the two ends. CDR3 length equals 14 residues. Per the germline V gene, CDR1 is GTSNPN and CDR2 is SVGIG (reference sequence). The CDR3 DNA sequence: TGTGCCTGGAGTCATGGGCAGAACCAAGAGACCCAGTACTTC. This gives the protein CAWSHGQNQETQYF.

The rearrangement uses TRBV7-9 and TRBJ2-1, with 10 bases aligning to TRBD2. V shed 11 bases and J 4 bases; nucleotides not matched to a gene: 8. This CDR3 comprises 14 residues. Germline V gene lookup returns CDR1 SEHNR and CDR2 FQNEAQ (reference sequence). Here the CDR3 DNA reads TGTGCCGTCCCGGGACTAGCGTTGTACAATGAGCAGTTCTTC. Its translation: CAVPGLALYNEQFF.

This chain links TRBV29-1 with TRBJ2-3; 12 bases agree with TRBD2. The germline V gene has CDR1 SQVTM and CDR2 ANQGSEA. The J segment lost 5 bases and the V segment lost 4 bases, leaving 7 bases of the junction unmatched. This CDR3 is 15 amino acids long. CDR3 nucleotides: TGCAGCGTTGCGGGAGGACTAGCGGGGCGAGATACGCAGTATTTT. It yields the protein CSVAGGLAGRDTQYF.

Only one count was recorded for this clone. The CDR3 DNA sequence: TGCGCCAGCAGCCAAGGTAGGGGGGGCGCTTCTCAGCCCCAGCATTTT. It yields the protein CASSQGRGGASQPQHF. This chain connects TRBV4-1 to TRBJ1-5, with D possibly TRBD1 on 6 matching bases. The CDR3 is made up of 16 amino acids. Looked up from germline, CDR1 is MGHRA and CDR2 is YSYEKL. Trimming shortened V by 1 base and J by 6 bases, and 16 bases separated the two germline ends.